This paragraph reports one TCR beta chain. As yet, its antigen is unknown. Clones were sequenced by immunoSEQ multiplex PCR, and TCRdb holds only the in-frame ones, with some missing. The sample has tens of thousands of clones, approximately 85% seen once. The data originate from a study of T cell responses to AZD1222 COVID-19 vaccine. Germline assignment: CDR1 MNHEY and CDR2 SMNVEV (reference sequence). The CDR3 covers 13 residues. V gave up 9 bases and J gave up 3 bases, with 14 bases separating them. Findings of the study overall: Donors were chiefly white British, with a greater number of females, and clonal diversity was perhaps underestimated. Spike-specific TCRs gained breadth and depth after people received two AZD1222 doses.

This TCR was recovered from an adult who received the AZD1222 COVID-19 vaccine. The gene calls are TRBV27 and TRBJ1-1, with D uncertain. The material was peripheral blood, obtained 28 days after the second AZD1222 dose. The DNA of the CDR3 is TGTGCCAGTCGGTGGATGGCTGACACTGAAGCTTTCTTT. The encoded protein is CASRWMADTEAFF.